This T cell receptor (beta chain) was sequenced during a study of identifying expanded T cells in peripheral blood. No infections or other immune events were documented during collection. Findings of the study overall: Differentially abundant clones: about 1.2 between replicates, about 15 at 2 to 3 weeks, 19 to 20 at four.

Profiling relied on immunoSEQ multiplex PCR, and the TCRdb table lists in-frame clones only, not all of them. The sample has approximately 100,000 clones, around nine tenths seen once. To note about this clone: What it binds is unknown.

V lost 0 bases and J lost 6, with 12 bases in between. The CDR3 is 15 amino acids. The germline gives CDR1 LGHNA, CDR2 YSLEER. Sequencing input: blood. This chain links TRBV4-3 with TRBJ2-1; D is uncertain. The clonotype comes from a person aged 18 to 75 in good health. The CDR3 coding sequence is TGCGCCAGCAGCCAAGAATTTGCTAGAGGCAATGAGCAGTTCTTC. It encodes CASSQEFARGNEQFF.